The clone carrying this T cell receptor (beta chain) is a singleton in its sample. Its antigen is not identified. Per the germline V gene, CDR1 is SGHTA and CDR2 is FQGNSA. This CDR3 region has 16 residues. Between the trimmed V and J ends, which lost 5 bases and 3 bases, there was a span of 17 bases. The entry originates in a study of regulatory T cells in long-lasting Graves disease. Study-level information: Newly diagnosed Graves' patients had taken antithyroid drugs under 3 months.

Regarding the study as a whole: TRBV28, TRBJ1-2 and TRBJ2-5 emerged as the favored segments in persistent disease.

iRepertoire HTBI primers and Arm-PCR of CDR3 regions built TCR beta libraries. Using its own MiXCR run on the multiplex PCR reads, TCRdb lists one record per CDR3 protein. The profile shows roughly 380,000 distinct CDR3 sequences, over 15% of them singletons. Specified time point: newly diagnosed GD, antithyroid drugs for less than 3 months. From RNA extracted from PBMCs, the TCR library was made. The sample was also linked to a second study, of T cells in Graves' hyperthyroidism and ophthalmopathy. That source notes: HTBI primers were used for first-round RT-PCR of the TCR CDR3.

The material sequenced was peripheral blood mononuclear cells (PBMCs), taken at new diagnosis, from a patient treated with antithyroid drugs. The J gene is TRBJ2-4, the V gene TRBV7-2, with D maybe TRBD2 (7 bases). The source of this sequence is a man aged 35 to 55 with Graves disease. The DNA of the CDR3 is TGTGCCAGCAGCCCAAAGGGAGGGGGAGACAAAAACATTCAGTACTTC. It translates to CASSPKGGGDKNIQYF.